The clone carrying this TCR beta chain has only one observation. When the RNA was reverse transcribed, random hexamers were used with an input of about 0.5 to 1 ug. By means of immunoSEQ multiplex PCR, TCR beta CDR3 spanning 54 Vbeta and 13 Jbeta underwent amplification. One entry per CDR3 protein, called by TCRdb with MiXCR from the immunoSEQ multiplex PCR reads. The sample carries about 150,000 distinct CDR3 sequences, about 94% recorded once. The data were obtained in a study of CD8 T cells in Susac syndrome. Sequencing of TCR beta covered CD8+ and CD4+ T cells obtained from blood. Negative isolation yielded CD4+ and CD8+ T cells, and FACS enriched TEMRA cells. This CDR3 has 15 residues. V was clipped by 2 bases and J by 0 bases, with 10 bases between them. Germline V gene lookup returns CDR1 SNHLY and CDR2 FYNNEI.

The source material was CD8+ T cells from PBMCs. The rearrangement links TRBV2 to TRBJ1-1; D call uncertain. This sequence originates from a human donor with multiple sclerosis. The CDR3 DNA reads TGTGCCAGCAGTGAACACAGATCCATGAACACTGAAGCTTTCTTT. Amino acids: CASSEHRSMNTEAFF. The entire variable domain, with the rest obtained from reference TRBV2 and TRBJ1-1, is as follows: EPEVTQTPSHQVTQMGQEVILRCVPISNHLYFYWYRQILGQKVEFLVSFYNNEISEKSEIFDDQFSVERPDGSNFTLKIRSTKLEDSAMYFCASSEHRSMNTEAFFGQGTRLTVV.